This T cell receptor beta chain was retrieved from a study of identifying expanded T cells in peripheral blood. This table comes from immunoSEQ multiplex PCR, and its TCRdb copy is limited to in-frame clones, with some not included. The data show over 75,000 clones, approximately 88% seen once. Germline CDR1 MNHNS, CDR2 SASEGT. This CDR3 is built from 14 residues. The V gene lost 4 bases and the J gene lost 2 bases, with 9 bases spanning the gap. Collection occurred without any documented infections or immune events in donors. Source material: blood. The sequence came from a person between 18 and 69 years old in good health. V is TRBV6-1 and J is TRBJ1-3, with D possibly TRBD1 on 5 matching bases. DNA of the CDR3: TGTGCCAGCAGTGTAGCGACAGCTGGAAACACCATATATTTT. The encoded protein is CASSVATAGNTIYF.